This is a list of T cell receptor beta chains from one sample in a study of blood T cells in healthy people across ages. TCRdb analysed the 5' RACE reads with MiXCR anew, one entry per CDR3 protein. The sample shows approximately 810,000 distinct CDR3 sequences, under 35% of them seen only once. Material for sequencing was blood. Source of these receptors: a woman over 75 in good health. CDR3s include the opening cysteine and the closing phenylalanine or tryptophan. The order of the fields is D gene, J gene, clone size, V gene, CDR3 DNA, CDR3 protein. D genes are given only for firm matches. Size is stated for part of the rows, as once, few or many counts, or as a class when the clone is expanded.

D: NA
J: TRBJ2-7
size: once
V: TRBV5-5
DNA: TGTGCCAGCAGCTTGGACGGCACCGAATTTGGAGAGCAGTACTTC
CDR3: CASSLDGTEFGEQYF

D: NA
J: TRBJ1-2
size: few
V: TRBV6-5
DNA: TGTGCCAGCAGATACAGGCATGGCTACACCTTC
CDR3: CASRYRHGYTF

D: TRBD2
J: TRBJ2-1
size: many
V: TRBV7-9
DNA: TGTGCCAGCAGCCGCGGGGGGCGGGATGAGCAGTTCTTC
CDR3: CASSRGGRDEQFF

D: TRBD2
J: TRBJ2-2
size: NA
V: TRBV27
DNA: TGTGCCAGCAGGGGGGGACTAGCGGGGGGAAACACCGGGGAGCTGTTTTTT
CDR3: CASRGGLAGGNTGELFF

D: NA
J: TRBJ2-7
size: many
V: TRBV7-2
DNA: TGTGCCAGCAGCTTAGCGGCGAGCCCAGGGCAAGCCTACGAGCAGTACTTC
CDR3: CASSLAASPGQAYEQYF

D: NA
J: TRBJ1-2
size: many
V: TRBV7-6
DNA: TGTGCCAGCAGCCCCGACGGGGGGGCGAGGGGCTATGGCTACACCTTC
CDR3: CASSPDGGARGYGYTF

D: NA
J: TRBJ2-3
size: few
V: TRBV5-1
DNA: TGCGCCAGCAGCTTGGCTTTGGGGGCGGGCACAGATACGCAGTATTTT
CDR3: CASSLALGAGTDTQYF

D: NA
J: TRBJ2-7
size: many
V: TRBV7-2
DNA: TGTGCCAGCAGCTTAGTACCCATTGGAGGGACCCACGAGCAGTACTTC
CDR3: CASSLVPIGGTHEQYF

D: NA
J: TRBJ1-4
size: few
V: TRBV5-1
DNA: TGCGCCAGCAGCTTGGATGAAGGAAGGAGGGAAAAACTGTTTTTT
CDR3: CASSLDEGRREKLFF

D: NA
J: TRBJ1-2
size: few
V: TRBV7-2
DNA: TGTGCCAGCAGCGCGAACCGGGACTTCCATGGCTACACCTTC
CDR3: CASSANRDFHGYTF

D: NA
J: TRBJ2-7
size: NA
V: TRBV20-1
DNA: TGCAGTGCCTCCTATAAGGGGGTGCGGTACGAGCAGTACTTC
CDR3: CSASYKGVRYEQYF